This TCR beta chain was sequenced in a study of T cells in women clearing cervical HPV infection. For the study at large: Women with histologically confirmed HPV16-related CIN3 or worse, 2 with invasive cancer, served as cases. Cases' blood sampling followed lesion detection by median about 150 days (90 to 200). Only a few women had HLA typing results available.

Overall study findings and caveats: CIN3+ cases had significantly higher TCR richness than controls; evenness did not differ.

Details on this clone: The antigen is unknown. Other DNA sequences in the same sample also yield this CDR3.

Assay used: immunoSEQ multiplex PCR; TCRdb lists only in-frame clones, some missing. This sample's table reports approximately 33,000 clones. Sample: blood buffy coat. This receptor was obtained from a woman aged 18-70 years with a cervical HPV16 infection that either progressed to CIN3+ or cleared (not recorded which).

This chain's CDR3 is CASSAGGRAYNEQFF. The covered CDR3 bases are TGTGCCAGCAGTGCGGGGGGGAGGGCTTACAATGAG. V gene TRBV6-1 combines with J gene TRBJ2-1, with TRBD2 matching over 8 bases. Sequencing ends 3 residues short of the CDR3 end; the germline J gene provides the rest. V dropped 4 bases and J dropped 4; count of bases not matched to a gene: 6. There are 15 residues in the CDR3. Germline-derived CDR1 and CDR2 are MNHNS and SASEGT.